This T cell receptor (beta chain) is from a study of blood T cell repertoires in COVID-19. For the study at large: PBMCs, B-cell-depleted T cells, or T cells were the source of the cDNA or gDNA that made up the material.

After removal of 10 bases from V and 2 bases from J, the junction contained 3 bases not matched to a gene. Germline V gives CDR1 ENHRY, CDR2 SYGVKD. This CDR3 is 12 amino acids long. Sequencing was performed with immunoSEQ multiplex PCR; in TCRdb, only in-frame clones are kept and a portion is missing. The sample holds 200,000 to 300,000 clones, about 90% seen once. The sequenced sample was peripheral blood. This receptor was identified in a man between 25 and 39 years old with COVID-19, enrolled during active disease. This chain connects TRBV10-3 to TRBJ1-1; 8 bases agree with TRBD1. The CDR3, as DNA: TGTGCCAACGGACAGGGAAACACTGAAGCTTTCTTT. Amino acids: CANGQGNTEAFF.